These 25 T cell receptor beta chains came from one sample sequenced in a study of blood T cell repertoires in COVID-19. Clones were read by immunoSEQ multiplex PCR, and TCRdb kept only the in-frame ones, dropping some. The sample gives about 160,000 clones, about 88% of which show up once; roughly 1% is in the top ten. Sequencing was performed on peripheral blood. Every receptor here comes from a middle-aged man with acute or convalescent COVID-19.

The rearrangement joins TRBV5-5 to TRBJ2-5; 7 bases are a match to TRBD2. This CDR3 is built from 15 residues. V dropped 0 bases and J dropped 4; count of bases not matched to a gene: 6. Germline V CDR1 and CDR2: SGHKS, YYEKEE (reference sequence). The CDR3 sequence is CASSLEGRARETQYF. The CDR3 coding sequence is TGTGCCAGCAGCTTGGAAGGGAGGGCGAGAGAGACCCAGTACTTC.

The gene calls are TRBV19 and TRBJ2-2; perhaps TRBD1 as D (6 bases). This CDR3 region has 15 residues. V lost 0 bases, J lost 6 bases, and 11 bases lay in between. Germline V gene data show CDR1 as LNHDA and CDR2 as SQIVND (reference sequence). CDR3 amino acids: CASSIDTGWAGELFF. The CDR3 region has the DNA TGTGCCAGTAGTATAGATACAGGGTGGGCCGGGGAGCTGTTTTTT.

CDR3 nucleotides: TGTGCCAGCTTTTTTTGGGGAGGCACTGAAGCTTTCTTT. This encodes CASFFWGGTEAFF. The chain combines TRBV28 with TRBJ1-1, with D unresolved. Per the germline V gene, CDR1 is MDHEN and CDR2 is SYDVKM. V gave up 8 bases and J gave up 4 bases, with 14 bases separating them. This CDR3 is 13 amino acids long.

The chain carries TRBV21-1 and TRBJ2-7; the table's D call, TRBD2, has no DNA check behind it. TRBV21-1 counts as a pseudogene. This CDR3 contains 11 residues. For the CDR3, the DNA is TGTGCCAGCAAGCTCTCCTACGAGCAGTACTTC. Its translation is CASKLSYEQYF.

CDR3 region: CAISRQGRADTEAFF. CDR3 DNA sequence: TGTGCCATCAGCCGACAGGGACGGGCGGACACTGAAGCTTTCTTT. V gene TRBV10-3 combines with J gene TRBJ1-1; 7 bases align to TRBD1. J lost 3 bases, V lost 6 bases, and 10 bases had no gene match. The CDR3 contains 15 residues. CDR1 ENHRY and CDR2 SYGVKD come from the germline V gene.

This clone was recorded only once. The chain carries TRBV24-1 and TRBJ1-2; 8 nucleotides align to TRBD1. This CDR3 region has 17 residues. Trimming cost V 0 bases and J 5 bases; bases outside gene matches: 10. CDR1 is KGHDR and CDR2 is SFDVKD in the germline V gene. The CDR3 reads CATSDLGADRAPYGYTF. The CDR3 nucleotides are TGTGCCACCAGTGATTTGGGAGCGGACAGGGCCCCTTATGGCTACACCTTC.

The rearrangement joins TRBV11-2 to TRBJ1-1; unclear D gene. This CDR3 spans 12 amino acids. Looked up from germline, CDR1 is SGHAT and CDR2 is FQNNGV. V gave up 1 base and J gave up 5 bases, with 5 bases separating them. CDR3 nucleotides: TGTGCCAGCAGCTTAGCCGGTACTGAAGCTTTCTTT. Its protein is CASSLAGTEAFF.

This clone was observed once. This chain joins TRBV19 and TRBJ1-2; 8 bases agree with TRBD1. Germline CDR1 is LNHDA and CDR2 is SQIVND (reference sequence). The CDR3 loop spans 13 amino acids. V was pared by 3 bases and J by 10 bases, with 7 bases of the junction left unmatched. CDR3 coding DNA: TGTGCCAGTAGTATGGTTGGACAGGGTGACTACACCTTC. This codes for CASSMVGQGDYTF.

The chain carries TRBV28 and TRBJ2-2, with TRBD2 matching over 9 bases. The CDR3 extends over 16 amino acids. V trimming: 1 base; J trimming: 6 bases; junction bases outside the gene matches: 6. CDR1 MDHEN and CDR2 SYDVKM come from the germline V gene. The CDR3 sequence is CASSLLASGAPGELFF. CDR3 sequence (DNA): TGTGCCAGCAGTTTATTGGCTAGCGGGGCCCCCGGGGAGCTGTTTTTT. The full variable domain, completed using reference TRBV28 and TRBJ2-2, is DVKVTQSSRYLVKRTGEKVFLECVQDMDHENMFWYRQDPGLGLRLIYFSYDVKMKEKGDIPEGYSVSREKKERFSLILESASTNQTSMYLCASSLLASGAPGELFFGEGSRLTVL.

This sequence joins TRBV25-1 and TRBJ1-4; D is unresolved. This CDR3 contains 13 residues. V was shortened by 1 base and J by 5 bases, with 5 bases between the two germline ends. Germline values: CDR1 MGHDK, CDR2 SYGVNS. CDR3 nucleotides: TGTGCCAGCAGTGAATTCAGAAATGAAAAACTGTTTTTT. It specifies CASSEFRNEKLFF. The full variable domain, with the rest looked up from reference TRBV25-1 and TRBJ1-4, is EADIYQTPRYLVIGTGKKITLECSQTMGHDKMYWYQQDPGMELHLIHYSYGVNSTEKGDLSSESTVSRIRTEHFPLTLESARPSHTSQYLCASSEFRNEKLFFGSGTQLSVL.

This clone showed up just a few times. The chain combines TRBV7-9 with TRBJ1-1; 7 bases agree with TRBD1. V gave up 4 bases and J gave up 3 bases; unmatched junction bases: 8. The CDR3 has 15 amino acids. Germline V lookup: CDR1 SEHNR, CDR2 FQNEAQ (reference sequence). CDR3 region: CASSSLQGPDTEAFF. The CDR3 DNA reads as TGTGCCAGCAGCTCCTTACAGGGGCCCGACACTGAAGCTTTCTTT.

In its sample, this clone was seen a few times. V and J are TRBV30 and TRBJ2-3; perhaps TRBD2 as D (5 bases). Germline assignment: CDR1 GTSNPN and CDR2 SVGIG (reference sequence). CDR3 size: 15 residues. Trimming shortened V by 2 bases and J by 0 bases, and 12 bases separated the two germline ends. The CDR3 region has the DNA TGTGCCTGGAGTCGTACGGCTAGCAGCACAGATACGCAGTATTTT. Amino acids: CAWSRTASSTDTQYF.

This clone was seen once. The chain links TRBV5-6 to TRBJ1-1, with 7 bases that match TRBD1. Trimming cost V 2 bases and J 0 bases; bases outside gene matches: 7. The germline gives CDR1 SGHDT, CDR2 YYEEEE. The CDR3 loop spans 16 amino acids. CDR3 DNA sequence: TGTGCCAGCAGCTTTTCGGCCGGGACAGTGAACACTGAAGCTTTCTTT. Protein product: CASSFSAGTVNTEAFF.

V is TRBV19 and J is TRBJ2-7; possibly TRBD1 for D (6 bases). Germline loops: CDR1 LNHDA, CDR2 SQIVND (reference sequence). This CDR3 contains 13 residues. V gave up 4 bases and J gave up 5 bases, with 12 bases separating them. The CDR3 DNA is TGTGCCAGTAGTACTACAGGGATCAACGAGCAGTACTTC. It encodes CASSTTGINEQYF.

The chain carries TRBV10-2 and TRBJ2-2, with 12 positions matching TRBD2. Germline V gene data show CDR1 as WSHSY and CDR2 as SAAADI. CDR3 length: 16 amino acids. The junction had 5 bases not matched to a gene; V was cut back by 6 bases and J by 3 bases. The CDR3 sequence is CASSARLAGDTGELFF. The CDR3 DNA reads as TGCGCCAGCAGCGCCAGACTAGCGGGGGACACCGGGGAGCTGTTTTTT.

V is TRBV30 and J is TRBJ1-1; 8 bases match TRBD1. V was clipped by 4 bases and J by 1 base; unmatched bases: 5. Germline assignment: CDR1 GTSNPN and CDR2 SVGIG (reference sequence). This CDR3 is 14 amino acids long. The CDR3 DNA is TGTGCCTGGAAAAAGGACAGGGCGAACACTGAAGCTTTCTTT. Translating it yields CAWKKDRANTEAFF.

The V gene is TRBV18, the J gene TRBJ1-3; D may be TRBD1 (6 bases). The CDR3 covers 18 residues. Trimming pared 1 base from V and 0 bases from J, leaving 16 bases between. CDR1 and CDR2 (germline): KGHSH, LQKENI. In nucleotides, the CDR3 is TGTGCCAGCTCACCACTGATTAGCCAGGGGCCCTCTGGAAACACCATATATTTT. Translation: CASSPLISQGPSGNTIYF.

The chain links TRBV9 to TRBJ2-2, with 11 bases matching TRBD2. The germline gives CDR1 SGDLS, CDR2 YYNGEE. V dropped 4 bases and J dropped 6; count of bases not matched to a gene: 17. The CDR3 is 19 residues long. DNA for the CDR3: TGTGCCAGCAGCCCTCACCTAGCGGGGGGTCTTGGAAACGCCGGGGAGCTGTTTTTT. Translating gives CASSPHLAGGLGNAGELFF.

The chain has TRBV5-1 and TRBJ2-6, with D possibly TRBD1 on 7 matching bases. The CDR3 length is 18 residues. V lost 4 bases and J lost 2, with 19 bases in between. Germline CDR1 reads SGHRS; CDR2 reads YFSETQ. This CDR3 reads CASSRSGGGAAGANVLTF. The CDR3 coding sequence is TGCGCCAGCAGCCGCAGTGGAGGGGGCGCGGCTGGGGCCAACGTCCTGACTTTC.

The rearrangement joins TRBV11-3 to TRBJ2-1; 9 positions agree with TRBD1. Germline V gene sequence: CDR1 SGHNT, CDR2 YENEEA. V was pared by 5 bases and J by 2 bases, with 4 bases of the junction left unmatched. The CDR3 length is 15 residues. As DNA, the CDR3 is TGTGCCAGCAGCGCCGGGACAGGGCCCTACAATGAGCAGTTCTTC. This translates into CASSAGTGPYNEQFF.

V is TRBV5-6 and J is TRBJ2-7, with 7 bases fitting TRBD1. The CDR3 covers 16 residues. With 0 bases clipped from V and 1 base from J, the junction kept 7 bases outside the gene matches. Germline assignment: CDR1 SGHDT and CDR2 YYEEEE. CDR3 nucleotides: TGTGCCAGCAGCTTGGGAATAGTGACAGGGTCCTACGAGCAGTACTTC. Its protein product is CASSLGIVTGSYEQYF.

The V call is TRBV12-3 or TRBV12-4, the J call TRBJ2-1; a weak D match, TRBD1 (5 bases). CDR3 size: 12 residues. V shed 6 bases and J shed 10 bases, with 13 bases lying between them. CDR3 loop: CASSSGLGEQFF. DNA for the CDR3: TGTGCCAGCAGCTCAGGGTTAGGCGAGCAGTTCTTC.

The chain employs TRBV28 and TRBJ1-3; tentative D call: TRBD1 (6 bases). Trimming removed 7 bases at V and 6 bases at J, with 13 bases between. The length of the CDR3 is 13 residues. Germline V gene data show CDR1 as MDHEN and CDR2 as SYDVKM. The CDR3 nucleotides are TGTGCCAGCATATCGGCAGGGGTAAACACCATATATTTT. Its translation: CASISAGVNTIYF.

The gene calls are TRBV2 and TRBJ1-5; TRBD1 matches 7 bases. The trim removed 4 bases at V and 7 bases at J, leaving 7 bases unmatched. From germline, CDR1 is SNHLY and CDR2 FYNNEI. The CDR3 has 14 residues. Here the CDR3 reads CASSAGDRDQPQHF. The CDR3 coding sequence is TGTGCCAGCAGTGCGGGCGACAGGGACCAGCCCCAGCATTTT.

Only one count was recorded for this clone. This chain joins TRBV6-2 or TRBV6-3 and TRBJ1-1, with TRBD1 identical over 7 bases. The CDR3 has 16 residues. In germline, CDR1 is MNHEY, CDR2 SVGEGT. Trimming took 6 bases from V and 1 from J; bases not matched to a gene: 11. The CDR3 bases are TGTGCCAGCAGCACCAGAGGGGGCCGGACGAACACTGAAGCTTTCTTT. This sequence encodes CASSTRGGRTNTEAFF.